This entry features one TCR beta chain sequence. CDR1 is MNHEY, CDR2 SMNVEV, per germline (reference sequence). V shed 2 bases and J shed 2 bases, with 9 bases lying between them. CDR3 length: 14 residues. Method: immunoSEQ multiplex PCR; TCRdb's copy keeps in-frame clones and lacks some. Among some 75,000 clones listed, roughly 84% were seen once. The sample is drawn from a study of T cell responses to AZD1222 COVID-19 vaccine. V and J are TRBV27 and TRBJ2-5, with D hard to call. This material consisted of peripheral blood, taken on day 0 of AZD1222 vaccination. The sequence was collected from an adult in good health. CDR3 in amino acids: CASSLNRGQETQYF. CDR3 in DNA: TGTGCCAGCAGTTTAAACCGCGGACAAGAGACCCAGTACTTC.